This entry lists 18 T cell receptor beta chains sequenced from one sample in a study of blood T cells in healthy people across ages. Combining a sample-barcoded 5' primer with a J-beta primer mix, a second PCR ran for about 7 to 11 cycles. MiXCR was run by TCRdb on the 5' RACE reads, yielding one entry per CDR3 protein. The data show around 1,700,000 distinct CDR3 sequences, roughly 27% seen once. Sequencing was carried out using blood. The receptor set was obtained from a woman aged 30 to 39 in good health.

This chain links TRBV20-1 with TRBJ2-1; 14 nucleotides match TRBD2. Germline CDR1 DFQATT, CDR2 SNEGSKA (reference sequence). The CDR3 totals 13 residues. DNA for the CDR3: TGCAGCCCCGGGACTAGCGGGAGCAATGAGCAGTTCTTC. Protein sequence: CSPGTSGSNEQFF.

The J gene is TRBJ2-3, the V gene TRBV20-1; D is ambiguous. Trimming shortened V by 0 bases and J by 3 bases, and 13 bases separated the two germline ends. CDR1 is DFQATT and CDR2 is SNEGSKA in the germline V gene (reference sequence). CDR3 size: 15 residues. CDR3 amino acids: CSARDPFSRTDTQYF. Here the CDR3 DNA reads TGCAGTGCTAGAGACCCCTTTTCGCGAACAGATACGCAGTATTTT.

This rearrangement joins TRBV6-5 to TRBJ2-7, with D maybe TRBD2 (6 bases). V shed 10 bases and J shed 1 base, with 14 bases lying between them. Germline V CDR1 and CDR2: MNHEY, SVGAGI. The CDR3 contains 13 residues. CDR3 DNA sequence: TGTGCCACCACGGGGGAAGGGTCCTACGAGCAGTACTTC. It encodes CATTGEGSYEQYF.

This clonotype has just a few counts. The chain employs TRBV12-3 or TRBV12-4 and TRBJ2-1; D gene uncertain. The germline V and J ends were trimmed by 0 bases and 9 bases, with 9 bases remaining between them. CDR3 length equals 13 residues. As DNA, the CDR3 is TGTGCCAGCAGTTTAGCGCTTAGGAGTGAGCAGTTCTTC. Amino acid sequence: CASSLALRSEQFF.

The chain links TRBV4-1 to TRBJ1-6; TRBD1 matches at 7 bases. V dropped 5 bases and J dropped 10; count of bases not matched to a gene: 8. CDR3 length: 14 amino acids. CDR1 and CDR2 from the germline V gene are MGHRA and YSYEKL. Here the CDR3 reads CASSNGGQTSPLHF. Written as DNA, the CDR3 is TGCGCCAGCAGCAACGGGGGACAGACGTCACCCCTCCACTTT.

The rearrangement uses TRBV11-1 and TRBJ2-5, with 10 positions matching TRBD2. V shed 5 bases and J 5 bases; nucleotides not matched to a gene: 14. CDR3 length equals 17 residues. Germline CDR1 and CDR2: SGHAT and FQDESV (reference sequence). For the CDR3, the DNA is TGTGCCAGCAGCACTACCAGTCCTAGCGGGAGAATGGAGACCCAGTACTTC. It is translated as CASSTTSPSGRMETQYF.

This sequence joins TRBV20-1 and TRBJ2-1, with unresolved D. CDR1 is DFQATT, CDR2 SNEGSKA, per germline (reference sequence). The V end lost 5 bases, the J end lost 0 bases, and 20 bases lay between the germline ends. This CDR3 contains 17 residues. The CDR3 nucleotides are TGCAGTGCTCCTGGATGGGCGCCCCAGAGCTCCTACAATGAGCAGTTCTTC. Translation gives CSAPGWAPQSSYNEQFF.

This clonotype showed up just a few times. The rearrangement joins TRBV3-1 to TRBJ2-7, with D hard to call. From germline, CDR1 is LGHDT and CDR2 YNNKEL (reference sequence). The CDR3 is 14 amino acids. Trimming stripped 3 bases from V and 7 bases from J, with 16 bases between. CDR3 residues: CASSHRMWDLEQYF. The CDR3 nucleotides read TGTGCCAGCAGCCACCGGATGTGGGATCTGGAGCAGTACTTC.

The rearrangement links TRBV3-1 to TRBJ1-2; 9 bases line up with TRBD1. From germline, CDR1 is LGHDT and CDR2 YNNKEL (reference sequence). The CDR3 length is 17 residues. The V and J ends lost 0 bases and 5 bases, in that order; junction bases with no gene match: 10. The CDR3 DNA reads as TGTGCCAGCAGCCAAGATAGTTACCGGGACAGGGTTTATGGCTACACCTTC. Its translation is CASSQDSYRDRVYGYTF.

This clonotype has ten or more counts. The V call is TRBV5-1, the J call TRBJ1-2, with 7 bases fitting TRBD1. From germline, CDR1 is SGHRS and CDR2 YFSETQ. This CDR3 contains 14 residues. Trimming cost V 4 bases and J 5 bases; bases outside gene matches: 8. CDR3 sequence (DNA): TGCGCCAGCAGCGCGCCGGACAGGACGTATGGCTACACCTTC. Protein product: CASSAPDRTYGYTF.

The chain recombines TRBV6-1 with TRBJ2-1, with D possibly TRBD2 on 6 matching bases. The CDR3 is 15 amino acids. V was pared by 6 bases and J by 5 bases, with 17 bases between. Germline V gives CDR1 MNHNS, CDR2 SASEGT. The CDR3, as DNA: TGTGCCAGCAGGGCCGACCCGGGAGAAAACAATGAGCAGTTCTTC. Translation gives CASRADPGENNEQFF.

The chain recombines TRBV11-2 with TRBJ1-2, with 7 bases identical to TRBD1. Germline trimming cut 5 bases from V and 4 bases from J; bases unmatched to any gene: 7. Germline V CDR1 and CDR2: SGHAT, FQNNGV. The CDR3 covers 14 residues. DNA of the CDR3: TGTGCCAGCAGCCCAAGGGGGCCATCCTATGGCTACACCTTC. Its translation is CASSPRGPSYGYTF. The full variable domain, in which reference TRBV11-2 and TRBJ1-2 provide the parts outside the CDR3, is EAGVAQSPRYKIIEKRQSVAFWCNPISGHATLYWYQQILGQGPKLLIQFQNNGVVDDSQLPKDRFSAERLKGVDSTLKIQPAKLEDSAVYLCASSPRGPSYGYTFGSGTRLTVV.

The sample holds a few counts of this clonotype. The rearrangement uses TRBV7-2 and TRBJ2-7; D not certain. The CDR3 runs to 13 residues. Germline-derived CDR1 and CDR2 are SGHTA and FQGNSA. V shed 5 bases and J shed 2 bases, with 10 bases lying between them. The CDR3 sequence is CASSPFRAYEQYF. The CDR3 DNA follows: TGTGCCAGCAGCCCTTTTAGAGCCTACGAGCAGTACTTC. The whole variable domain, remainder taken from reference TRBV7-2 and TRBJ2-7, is GAGVSQSPSNKVTEKGKDVELRCDPISGHTALYWYRQSLGQGLEFLIYFQGNSAPDKSGLPSDRFSAERTGGSVSTLTIQRTQQEDSAVYLCASSPFRAYEQYFGPGTRLTVT.

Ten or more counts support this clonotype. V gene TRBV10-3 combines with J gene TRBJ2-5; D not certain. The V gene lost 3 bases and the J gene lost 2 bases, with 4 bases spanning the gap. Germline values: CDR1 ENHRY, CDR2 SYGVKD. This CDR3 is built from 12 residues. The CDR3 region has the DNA TGTGCCATCAGTGAACAACAAGAGACCCAGTACTTC. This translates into CAISEQQETQYF.

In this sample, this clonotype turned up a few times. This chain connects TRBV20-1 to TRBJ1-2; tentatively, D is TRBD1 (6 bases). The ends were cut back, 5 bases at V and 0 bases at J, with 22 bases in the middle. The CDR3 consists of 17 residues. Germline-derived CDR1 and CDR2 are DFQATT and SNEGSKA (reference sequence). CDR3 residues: CSAPLVAGAEANYGYTF. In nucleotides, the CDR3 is TGCAGTGCTCCTTTGGTGGCAGGGGCGGAGGCTAACTATGGCTACACCTTC.

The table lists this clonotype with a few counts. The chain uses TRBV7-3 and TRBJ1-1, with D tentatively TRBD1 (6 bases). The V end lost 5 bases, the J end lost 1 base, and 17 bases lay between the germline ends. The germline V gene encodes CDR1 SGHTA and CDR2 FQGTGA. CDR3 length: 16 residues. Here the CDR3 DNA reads TGTGCCAGCAGCCGATCGGGGGGCTGGGCGAACACTGAAGCTTTCTTT. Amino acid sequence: CASSRSGGWANTEAFF.

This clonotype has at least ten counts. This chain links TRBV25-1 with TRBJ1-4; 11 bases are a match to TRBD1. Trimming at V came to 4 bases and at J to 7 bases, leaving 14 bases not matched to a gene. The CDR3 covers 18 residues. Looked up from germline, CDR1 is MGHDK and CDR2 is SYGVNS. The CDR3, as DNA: TGTGCCAGCAGTGCTACTACCGGACAGGGGGCTCAGAGTGAAAAACTGTTTTTT. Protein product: CASSATTGQGAQSEKLFF.

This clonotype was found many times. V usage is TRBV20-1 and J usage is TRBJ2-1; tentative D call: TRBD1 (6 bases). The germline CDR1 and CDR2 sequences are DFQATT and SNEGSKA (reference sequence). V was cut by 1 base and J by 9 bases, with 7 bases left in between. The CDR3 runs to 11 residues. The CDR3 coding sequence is TGCAGTGCTAGAGCCAGGGGTGAGCAGTTCTTC. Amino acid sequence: CSARARGEQFF.